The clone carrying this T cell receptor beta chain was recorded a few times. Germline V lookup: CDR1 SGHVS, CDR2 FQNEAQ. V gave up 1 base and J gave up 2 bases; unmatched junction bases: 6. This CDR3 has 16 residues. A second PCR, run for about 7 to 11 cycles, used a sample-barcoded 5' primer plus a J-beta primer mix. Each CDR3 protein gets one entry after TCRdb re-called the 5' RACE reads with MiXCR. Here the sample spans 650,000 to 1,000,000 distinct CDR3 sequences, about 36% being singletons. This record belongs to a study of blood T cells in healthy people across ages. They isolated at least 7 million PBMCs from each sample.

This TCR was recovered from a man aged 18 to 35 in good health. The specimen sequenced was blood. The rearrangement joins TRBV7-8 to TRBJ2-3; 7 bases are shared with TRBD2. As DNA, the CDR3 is TGTGCCAGCAGCTTAGGCAGACTAGCCCTCACAGATACGCAGTATTTT. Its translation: CASSLGRLALTDTQYF.